This is a list of T cell receptor beta chains from one sample in a study of vaccination effects on CD4 cells after COVID-19. For these TCRs, the target antigens are not known. Clones were sequenced by immunoSEQ multiplex PCR, and TCRdb holds only the in-frame ones, with some missing. The data show about 73,000 clones, around 73% seen once. Here the sequenced sample was CD4+ T cells from PBMCs cultured without peptide, taken after COVID-19 vaccination. Receptor source: a human donor who received a COVID-19 vaccine. Each CDR3 is given with its conserved first and last residue. The D gene is left open where the match is weak. Clone size, where shown, is once, few, many, or a class for clones that have expanded.

d_call clone_size j_call v_call cdr3_aa cdr3_nt
- - TRBJ1-2 TRBV4-1 CASSQGQYYGYTF TGCGCCAGCAGCCAAGGGCAGTACTATGGCTACACCTTC
- - TRBJ1-3 TRBV25-1 CASSGFEAAGNTIYF TGTGCCAGCAGTGGGTTCGAGGCTGCAGGAAACACCATATATTTT
- - TRBJ2-3 TRBV14 CASSQASRGAIDTQYF TGTGCCAGCAGCCAAGCGAGTCGGGGGGCTATAGATACGCAGTATTTT
- - TRBJ2-5 TRBV15 CATRWGSSQETQYF TGTGCCACCAGATGGGGGTCCTCCCAAGAGACCCAGTACTTC
- - TRBJ1-3 TRBV2 CASKVSISGNTIYF TGTGCCAGCAAGGTGTCGATTTCTGGAAACACCATATATTTT
TRBD1 - TRBJ1-2 TRBV3-1/TRBV3-2 CASSQDLGKGASNYGYTF TGTGCCAGCAGCCAAGATTTGGGGAAGGGGGCTTCTAACTATGGCTACACCTTC
TRBD2 - TRBJ2-3 TRBV30 CAWRLLAGAPDTQYF TGTGCCTGGAGGCTACTAGCGGGGGCCCCAGATACGCAGTATTTT
TRBD1 few TRBJ2-1 TRBV2 CASSTNRGDEQFF TGTGCCAGCAGTACTAACAGGGGTGATGAGCAGTTCTTC
TRBD1 - TRBJ1-5 TRBV3-1/TRBV3-2 CASSHRQGRFGQPQHF TGTGCCAGCAGCCATCGACAGGGCCGGTTTGGTCAGCCCCAGCATTTT
- - TRBJ1-6 TRBV7-2 CASSLEGGVNSPLHF TGTGCCAGCAGCTTAGAAGGAGGAGTTAATTCACCCCTCCACTTT
- - TRBJ1-3 TRBV28 CASTPSGASGNTIYF TGTGCCAGCACTCCGTCGGGGGCCTCTGGAAACACCATATATTTT
- few TRBJ1-5 TRBV10-1 CASSEIGYSNQPQHF TGCGCCAGCAGTGAGATAGGGTATAGCAATCAGCCCCAGCATTTT
- once TRBJ1-1 TRBV5-1 CARPWGPRNMNTEAFF TGCGCGAGACCTTGGGGGCCCCGCAATATGAACACTGAAGCTTTCTTT
- - TRBJ1-5 TRBV2 CASQTELNQPQHF TGTGCCAGCCAGACAGAGCTCAATCAGCCCCAGCATTTT
- - TRBJ2-4 TRBV6-5 CASSRGEGNIQYF TGTGCCTCCTCAAGGGGCGAGGGGAACATTCAGTACTTC
TRBD2 - TRBJ2-5 TRBV2 CASSEIAGGQETQYF TGTGCCAGCAGTGAAATAGCGGGGGGTCAAGAGACCCAGTACTTC
- - TRBJ1-1 TRBV28 CASSEGRTEAFF TGTGCCAGCAGCGAAGGACGAACTGAAGCTTTCTTT
- - TRBJ2-2 TRBV2 CASSLNDGATGELFF TGTGCCAGCAGTCTAAACGACGGAGCCACCGGGGAGCTGTTTTTT
- few TRBJ2-4 TRBV18 CASSPRSWGAEAKNIQYF TGTGCCAGCTCACCCCGTTCGTGGGGGGCCGAAGCCAAAAACATTCAGTACTTC
- - TRBJ1-6 TRBV6-6 CASSYSRTSPLHF TGTGCCAGCAGTTACTCTCGGACGTCACCCCTCCACTTT
- - TRBJ1-2 TRBV6-5 CASSLTGTYGYTF TGTGCCAGCAGCTTAACAGGGACGTATGGCTACACCTTC
- - TRBJ2-3 TRBV5-1 CASSYGGGGVPSDTQYF TGCGCCAGCAGCTACGGGGGCGGGGGTGTTCCCTCAGATACGCAGTATTTT
- - TRBJ2-3 TRBV7-2 CASSLPPLGQYF TGTGCCAGCAGCCTCCCCCCTTTGGGGCAGTATTTT
TRBD2 - TRBJ2-3 TRBV2 CASSDQRGGPTPSTDTQYF TGTGCCAGCAGTGATCAGCGGGGGGGTCCAACCCCTAGCACAGATACGCAGTATTTT
- - TRBJ2-3 TRBV10-3 CAISDRGGSTDTQYF TGTGCCATCAGTGATCGTGGGGGAAGCACAGATACGCAGTATTTT
TRBD1 - TRBJ2-3 TRBV2 CASTAQSGGPDTQYF TGTGCCAGCACTGCCCAGTCAGGGGGCCCAGATACGCAGTATTTT
TRBD1 - TRBJ1-2 TRBV6-6 CASSLTRGPNYGYTF TGTGCCAGCAGTCTGACCAGGGGGCCTAACTATGGCTACACCTTC
- - TRBJ1-5 TRBV6-1 CASSEGPGALNQPQHF TGTGCCAGCAGTGAGGGTCCGGGGGCCTTAAATCAGCCCCAGCATTTT
- - TRBJ1-1 TRBV2 CASRMDGNTEAFF TGTGCCAGCAGGATGGACGGGAACACTGAAGCTTTCTTT
- - TRBJ1-2 TRBV4-1 CASSQRGDYGYTF TGCGCCAGCAGCCAACGAGGGGACTATGGCTACACCTTC
- - TRBJ2-1 TRBV12-5 CASGFAWAGGSSYNEQFF TGTGCTAGTGGTTTTGCGTGGGCGGGTGGTAGTTCCTACAATGAGCAGTTCTTC
TRBD1 - TRBJ2-3 TRBV4-2 CASSQTGGRTDTQYF TGTGCCAGCAGCCAGACAGGGGGCCGGACAGATACGCAGTATTTT
TRBD1 - TRBJ2-3 TRBV7-9 CASSYRTGFADTQYF TGTGCCAGCAGCTACAGGACAGGGTTTGCAGATACGCAGTATTTT
TRBD2 - TRBJ2-5 TRBV2 CASSGQRGYLETQYF TGTGCCAGCAGTGGTCAGCGGGGGTATCTGGAGACCCAGTACTTC
TRBD1 - TRBJ1-5 TRBV28 CASQGGRNQPQHF TGTGCCAGTCAGGGGGGTCGGAATCAGCCCCAGCATTTT
- - TRBJ2-4 TRBV12-5 CASGLGQITNIQYF TGTGCTAGTGGTTTGGGACAGATAACAAACATTCAGTACTTC
- few TRBJ1-4 TRBV2 CASRSEGEKLFF TGTGCCAGCAGGTCCGAGGGGGAAAAACTGTTTTTT
- - TRBJ1-5 TRBV18 CASSPRGDPNQPQHF TGTGCCAGCTCACCACGGGGAGATCCTAATCAGCCCCAGCATTTT
- - TRBJ1-3 TRBV11-3 CASSLRTDGNTIYF TGTGCCAGCAGCTTAAGGACCGATGGAAACACCATATATTTT